This T cell receptor (beta chain) was captured by sequencing in a study of identical twins. Germline V CDR1 and CDR2: KGHDR, SFDVKD. Trimming removed 6 bases at V and 0 bases at J, with 11 bases between. The CDR3 totals 15 residues. TCRdb itself ran the 5' RACE reads through MiXCR, one entry per CDR3 protein. The sample yields fewer than 350,000 distinct CDR3 sequences, more than 6.5% seen once. A further study also used this sample, focusing on yellow fever vaccine responses in identical twins.

The chain joins TRBV24-1 to TRBJ1-5; D unclear. The sample taken for sequencing was memory (CD45RO+) T cells sorted from blood. The receptor's source is a woman under 30 in good health. CDR3 sequence (DNA): TGTGCCACCAGTCCTCGAGGCCCTAGCAATCAGCCCCAGCATTTT. It codes for CATSPRGPSNQPQHF.